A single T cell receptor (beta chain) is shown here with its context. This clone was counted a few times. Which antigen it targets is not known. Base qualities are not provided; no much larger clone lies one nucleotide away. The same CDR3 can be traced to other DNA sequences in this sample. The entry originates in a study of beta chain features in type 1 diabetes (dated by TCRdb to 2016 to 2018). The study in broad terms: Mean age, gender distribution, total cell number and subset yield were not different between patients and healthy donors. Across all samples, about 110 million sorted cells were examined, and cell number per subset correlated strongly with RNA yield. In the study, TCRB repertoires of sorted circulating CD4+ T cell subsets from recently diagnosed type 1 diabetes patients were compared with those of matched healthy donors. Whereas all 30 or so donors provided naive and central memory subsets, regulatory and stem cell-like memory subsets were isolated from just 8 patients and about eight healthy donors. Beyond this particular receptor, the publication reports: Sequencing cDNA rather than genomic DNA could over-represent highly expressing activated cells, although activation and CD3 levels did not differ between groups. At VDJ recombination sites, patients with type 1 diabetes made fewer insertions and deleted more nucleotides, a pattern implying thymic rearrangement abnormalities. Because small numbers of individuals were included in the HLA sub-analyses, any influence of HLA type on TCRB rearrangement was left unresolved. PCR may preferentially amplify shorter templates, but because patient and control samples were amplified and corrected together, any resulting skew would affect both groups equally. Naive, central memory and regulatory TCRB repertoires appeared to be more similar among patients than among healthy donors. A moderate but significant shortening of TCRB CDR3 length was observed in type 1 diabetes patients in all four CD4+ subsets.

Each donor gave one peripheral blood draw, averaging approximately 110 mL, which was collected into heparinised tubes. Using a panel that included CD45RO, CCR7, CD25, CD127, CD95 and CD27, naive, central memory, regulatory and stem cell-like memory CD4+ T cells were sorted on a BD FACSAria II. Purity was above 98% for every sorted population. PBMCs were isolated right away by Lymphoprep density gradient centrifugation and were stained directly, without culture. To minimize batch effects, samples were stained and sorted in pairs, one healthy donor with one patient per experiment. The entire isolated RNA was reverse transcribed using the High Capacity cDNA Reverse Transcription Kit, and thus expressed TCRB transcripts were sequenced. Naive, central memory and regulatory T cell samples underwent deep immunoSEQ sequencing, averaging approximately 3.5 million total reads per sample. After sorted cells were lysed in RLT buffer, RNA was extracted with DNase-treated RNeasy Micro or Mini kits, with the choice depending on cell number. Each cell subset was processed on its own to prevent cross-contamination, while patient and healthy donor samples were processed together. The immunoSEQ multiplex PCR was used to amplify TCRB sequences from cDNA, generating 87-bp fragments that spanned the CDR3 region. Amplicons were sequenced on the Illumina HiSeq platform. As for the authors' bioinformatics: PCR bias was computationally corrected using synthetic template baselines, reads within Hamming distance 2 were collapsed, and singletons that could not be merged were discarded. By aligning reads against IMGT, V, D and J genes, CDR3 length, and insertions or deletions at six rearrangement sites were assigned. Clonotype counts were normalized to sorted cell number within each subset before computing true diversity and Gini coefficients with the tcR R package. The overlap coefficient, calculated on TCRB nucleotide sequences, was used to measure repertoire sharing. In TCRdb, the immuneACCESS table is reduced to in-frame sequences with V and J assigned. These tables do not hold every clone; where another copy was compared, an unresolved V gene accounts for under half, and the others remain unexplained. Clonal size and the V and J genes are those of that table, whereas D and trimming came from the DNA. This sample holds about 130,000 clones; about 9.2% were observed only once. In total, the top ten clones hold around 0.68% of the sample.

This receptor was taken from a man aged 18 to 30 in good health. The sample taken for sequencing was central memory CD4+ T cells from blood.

The DNA sequence is TGCGCCAGCAGCTTGGGACAGGGGCAAGGTACAGATACGCAGTATTTT. Its protein is CASSLGQGQGTDTQYF. This sequence uses TRBV5-1 and TRBJ2-3; a stretch of 8 junction bases matches TRBD1. The V end gives up 0 bases and the J end 3 bases, leaving 6 bases in the junction not matched to a gene. CDR1 and CDR2 (SGHRS, YFSETQ) derive from the germline V gene. The CDR3 measures 16 amino acids from cysteine to phenylalanine. The DNA shown is the 48-base CDR3, in frame from base 1.